Below are 13 T cell receptor beta chains sequenced from a single sample in a study of cytomegalovirus exposure and HLA in healthy donors. In the PCR, 60 Vbeta and 13 Jbeta primers were used. Data came from immunoSEQ multiplex PCR; TCRdb stores just in-frame clones and leaves some out. This sample has roughly 160,000 clones, with about four fifths found just once. Sequencing was done on a sample of PBMCs. These receptors were obtained from a woman aged 45-65 years in good health and CMV-seropositive.

This clone showed up just a few times. This chain links TRBV6-1 with TRBJ1-1, with D possibly matching TRBD1 (6 bases). The CDR3 totals 12 residues. Trimming pared 4 bases from V and 11 bases from J, leaving 14 bases between. From germline, CDR1 is MNHNS and CDR2 SASEGT. CDR3 DNA sequence: TGTGCCAGCAGTGCGGACAGCTCCCTGGCTTTCTTT. It specifies CASSADSSLAFF.

The chain carries TRBV5-1 and TRBJ1-1, with D maybe TRBD1 (6 bases). Trimming removed 5 bases at V and 3 bases at J, with 20 bases between. In germline, CDR1 is SGHRS, CDR2 YFSETQ. This CDR3 has 16 residues. Here the CDR3 reads CASRLGGAGKDTEAFF. The DNA for the CDR3 is TGCGCCAGCAGACTCGGGGGGGCCGGAAAGGACACTGAAGCTTTCTTT.

The chain carries TRBV20-1 and TRBJ1-4; D ambiguous. Per germline, CDR1 DFQATT and CDR2 SNEGSKA (reference sequence). V dropped 3 bases and J dropped 10 bases, with 9 bases sitting between them. The CDR3 is made up of 11 amino acids. In DNA form, the CDR3 reads TGCAGTGCTAGTGGCCCGGGAAAACTGTTTTTT. Translation gives CSASGPGKLFF.

The sample holds one count of this clone. V usage is TRBV19 and J usage is TRBJ2-5, with a possible D match to TRBD2 (5 bases). Trimming left V 8 bases short and J 5 bases short, with 15 bases between. Per germline, CDR1 LNHDA and CDR2 SQIVND (reference sequence). This CDR3 region has 13 residues. The CDR3 nucleotides are TGTGCCAGTCGGACGGCGTCGGGGGAGACCCAGTACTTC. Translated: CASRTASGETQYF.

This clone came up a few times. The chain recombines TRBV5-4 with TRBJ1-6, with D tentatively TRBD1 (5 bases). V lost 3 bases to trimming and J lost 5 bases, with 9 bases between them. CDR1 is SGHNT, CDR2 YYREEE, per germline (reference sequence). This CDR3 is built from 14 residues. The chain's CDR3 is CASSSAGNNSPLHF. CDR3 bases: TGTGCCAGCAGCTCGGCAGGGAATAATTCACCCCTCCACTTT.

This clone was counted a few times. The CDR3 region is CASTKGGSETQYF. As DNA, the CDR3 is TGTGCCAGCACCAAGGGGGGGTCCGAGACCCAGTACTTC. The gene calls are TRBV6-6 and TRBJ2-5; weak D call: TRBD2 (7 bases). This CDR3 is built from 13 residues. Deletions cut 7 bases from V and 5 bases from J, with 14 bases between. The germline V gene encodes CDR1 MNHNY and CDR2 SVGAGI (reference sequence).

The V call is TRBV28, the J call TRBJ1-3, with D maybe TRBD1 (5 bases). The germline V gene has CDR1 MDHEN and CDR2 SYDVKM. This CDR3 spans 14 amino acids. Trimming shortened V by 7 bases and J by 4 bases, and 14 bases separated the two germline ends. CDR3 residues: CASTSTVLGNTIYF. The CDR3 coding sequence is TGTGCCAGCACTTCGACAGTGTTGGGAAACACCATATATTTT.

The chain uses TRBV18 and TRBJ2-2; D gene unclear. The germline gives CDR1 KGHSH, CDR2 LQKENI. Trimming took off 3 bases at V and 0 bases at J, with 11 bases between the two ends. The CDR3 covers 16 residues. The CDR3 spells CASSPKTNANTGELFF. CDR3 DNA sequence: TGTGCCAGCTCACCTAAGACAAACGCGAACACCGGGGAGCTGTTTTTT.

The genes are TRBV5-5 and TRBJ1-5; TRBD1 matches at 10 bases. In germline, CDR1 is SGHKS, CDR2 YYEKEE (reference sequence). The V gene end was trimmed by 3 bases and the J gene end by 2 bases; junction bases not matched to a gene: 5. CDR3 length: 16 residues. The CDR3 loop is CASSWGDRGGNQPQHF. The DNA for the CDR3 is TGTGCCAGCAGCTGGGGGGACAGGGGAGGCAATCAGCCCCAGCATTTT.

CDR3 sequence (DNA): TGTGCCAGCAGCCGACCTGCTAGGGGATACGAGCAGTACTTC. This translates into CASSRPARGYEQYF. The rearrangement joins TRBV28 to TRBJ2-7; D might be TRBD1 (5 bases). V was cut by 6 bases and J by 4 bases, with 16 bases left in between. This CDR3 has 14 residues. Germline V CDR1 and CDR2: MDHEN, SYDVKM.

The chain joins TRBV7-2 to TRBJ2-7; D might be TRBD1 (6 bases). The CDR3 consists of 16 residues. V was cut by 0 bases and J by 3 bases, with 15 bases left in between. CDR1 SGHTA and CDR2 FQGNSA come from the germline V gene. The CDR3 DNA reads as TGTGCCAGCAGCTTAGCGGGGGCAAGGGGCCGCTACGAGCAGTACTTC. It yields the protein CASSLAGARGRYEQYF. Full variable domain (missing parts from reference TRBV7-2 and TRBJ2-7): GAGVSQSPSNKVTEKGKDVELRCDPISGHTALYWYRQSLGQGLEFLIYFQGNSAPDKSGLPSDRFSAERTGGSVSTLTIQRTQQEDSAVYLCASSLAGARGRYEQYFGPGTRLTVT.

DNA for the CDR3: TGCAGCGTTTTTTTAATGGAGCGGGGAGGGACAGATACGCAGTATTTT. This codes for CSVFLMERGGTDTQYF. V is TRBV29-1 and J is TRBJ2-3, with TRBD2 matching over 7 bases. The germline V gene has CDR1 SQVTM and CDR2 ANQGSEA. The ends lost 5 bases at V and 3 bases at J; junction bases unmatched: 14. CDR3 length: 16 amino acids.

In its sample, this clone was seen once. The CDR3 protein is CASSLAPLGLASSYEQYF. The CDR3 coding sequence is TGTGCCAGCAGCTTAGCCCCCCTTGGACTAGCGTCCTCCTACGAGCAGTACTTC. The J gene is TRBJ2-7, the V gene TRBV7-6; 9 positions match TRBD2. Germline V gene lookup returns CDR1 SGHVS and CDR2 FNYEAQ. The CDR3 is 18 residues long. V shed 0 bases and J 0 bases; nucleotides not matched to a gene: 9.